The next 3 T cell receptor beta chains were all read from a single sample in a study of blood T cell repertoires in COVID-19. Profiling relied on immunoSEQ multiplex PCR, and the TCRdb table lists in-frame clones only, not all of them. The table shows 200,000 to 250,000 clones, with 80% to 90% occurring only once. Sequences were obtained from PBMCs or T cells enriched from blood (not recorded which). The receptors shown here come from a man aged 25 to 40 who had recovered from COVID-19.

This rearrangement joins TRBV15 to TRBJ1-5; possibly TRBD1 for D (6 bases). V was trimmed by 0 bases and J by 3 bases, leaving 12 bases between them. The CDR3 length is 16 residues. Germline V gene lookup returns CDR1 LNHNV and CDR2 YYDKDF (reference sequence). CDR3 DNA: TGTGCCACCAGCAGAGAGAAGGACAGTTCCAATCAGCCCCAGCATTTT. It codes for CATSREKDSSNQPQHF.

This chain connects TRBV19 to TRBJ2-2, with 8 bases lining up with TRBD1. The germline gives CDR1 LNHDA, CDR2 SQIVND (reference sequence). The trim removed 6 bases at V and 5 bases at J, leaving 2 bases unmatched. There are 13 residues in the CDR3. The CDR3 nucleotides read TGTGCCAGTAGGACAGGGGAAACCGGGGAGCTGTTTTTT. Translated: CASRTGETGELFF.

The V and J genes are TRBV5-1 and TRBJ1-2, with 10 bases identical to TRBD1. Germline CDR1 SGHRS, CDR2 YFSETQ. The CDR3 consists of 16 residues. The V segment lost 5 bases and the J segment 4 bases; nucleotides outside the gene matches: 11. The CDR3 spells CASSTWGTGETYGYTF. The CDR3 DNA sequence: TGCGCCAGCAGTACTTGGGGGACAGGGGAGACCTATGGCTACACCTTC.